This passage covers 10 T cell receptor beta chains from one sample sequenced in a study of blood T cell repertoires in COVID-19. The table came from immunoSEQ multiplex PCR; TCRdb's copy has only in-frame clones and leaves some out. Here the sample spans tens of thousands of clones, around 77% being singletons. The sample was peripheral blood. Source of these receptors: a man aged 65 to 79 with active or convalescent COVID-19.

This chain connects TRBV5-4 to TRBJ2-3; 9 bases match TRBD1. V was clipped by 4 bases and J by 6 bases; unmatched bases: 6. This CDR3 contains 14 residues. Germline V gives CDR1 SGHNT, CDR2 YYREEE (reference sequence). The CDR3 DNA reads TGTGCCAGCAGCCTACAGGGGGCAACCGATACGCAGTATTTT. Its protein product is CASSLQGATDTQYF.

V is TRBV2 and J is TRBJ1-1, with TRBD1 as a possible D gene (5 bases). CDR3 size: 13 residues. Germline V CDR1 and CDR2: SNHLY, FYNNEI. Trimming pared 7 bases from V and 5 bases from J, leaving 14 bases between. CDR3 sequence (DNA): TGTGCCAGCACCGCCGAGGAGGGGACTGAAGCTTTCTTT. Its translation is CASTAEEGTEAFF.

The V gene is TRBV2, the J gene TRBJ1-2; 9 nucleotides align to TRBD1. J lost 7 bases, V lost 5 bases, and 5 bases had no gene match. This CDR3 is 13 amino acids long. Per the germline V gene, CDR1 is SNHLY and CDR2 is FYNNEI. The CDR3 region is CASSTDRGSGYTF. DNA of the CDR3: TGTGCCAGCAGTACCGACAGGGGGAGTGGCTACACCTTC.

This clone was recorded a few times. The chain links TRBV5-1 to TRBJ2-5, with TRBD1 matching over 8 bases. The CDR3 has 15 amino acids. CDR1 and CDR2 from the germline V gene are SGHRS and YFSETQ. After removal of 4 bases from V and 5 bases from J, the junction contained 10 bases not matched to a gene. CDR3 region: CASSEQDRGVETQYF. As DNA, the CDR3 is TGCGCCAGCAGCGAACAAGACAGGGGAGTGGAGACCCAGTACTTC. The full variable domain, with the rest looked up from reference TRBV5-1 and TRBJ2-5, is KAGVTQTPRYLIKTRGQQVTLSCSPISGHRSVSWYQQTPGQGLQFLFEYFSETQRNKGNFPGRFSGRQFSNSRSEMNVSTLELGDSALYLCASSEQDRGVETQYFGPGTRLLVL.

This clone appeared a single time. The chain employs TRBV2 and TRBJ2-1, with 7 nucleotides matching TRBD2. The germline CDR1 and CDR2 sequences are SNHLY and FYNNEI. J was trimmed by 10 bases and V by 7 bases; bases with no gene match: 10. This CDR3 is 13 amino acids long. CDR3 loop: CASNRLAAGEQFF. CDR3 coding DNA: TGTGCCAGCAACCGACTAGCTGCAGGGGAGCAGTTCTTC.

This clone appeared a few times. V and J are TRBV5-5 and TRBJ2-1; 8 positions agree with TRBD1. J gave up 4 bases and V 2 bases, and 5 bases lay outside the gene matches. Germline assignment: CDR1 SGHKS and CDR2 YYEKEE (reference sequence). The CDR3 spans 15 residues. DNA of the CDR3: TGTGCCAGCAGCTTAGGACAGGGAAGGTACAATGAGCAGTTCTTC. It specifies CASSLGQGRYNEQFF.

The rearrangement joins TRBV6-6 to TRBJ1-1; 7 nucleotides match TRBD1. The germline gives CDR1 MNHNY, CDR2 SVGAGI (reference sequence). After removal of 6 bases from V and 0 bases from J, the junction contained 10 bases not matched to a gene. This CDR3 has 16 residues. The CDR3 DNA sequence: TGTGCCAGCAGATCCCGGACAGGATCCATGAACACTGAAGCTTTCTTT. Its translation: CASRSRTGSMNTEAFF.

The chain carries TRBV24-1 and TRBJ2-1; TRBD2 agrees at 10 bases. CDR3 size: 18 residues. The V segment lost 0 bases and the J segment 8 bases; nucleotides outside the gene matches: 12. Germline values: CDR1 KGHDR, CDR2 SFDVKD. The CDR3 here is CATSDLPRGAGGPDEQFF. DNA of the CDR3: TGTGCCACCAGTGATTTGCCTAGGGGAGCGGGGGGGCCCGATGAGCAGTTCTTC.

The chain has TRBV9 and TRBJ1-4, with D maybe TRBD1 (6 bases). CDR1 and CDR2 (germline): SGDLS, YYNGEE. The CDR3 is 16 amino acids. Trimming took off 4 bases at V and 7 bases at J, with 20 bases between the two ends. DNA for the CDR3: TGTGCCAGCAGCACCGGGGGGGCTTACGTAGGTGAAAAACTGTTTTTT. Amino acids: CASSTGGAYVGEKLFF.

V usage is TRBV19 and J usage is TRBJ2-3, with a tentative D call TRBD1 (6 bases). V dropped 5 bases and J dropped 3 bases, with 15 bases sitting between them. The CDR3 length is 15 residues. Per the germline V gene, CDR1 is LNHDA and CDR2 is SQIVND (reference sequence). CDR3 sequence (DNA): TGTGCCAGTAGTTCCTGGACAGAAGCAACAGATACGCAGTATTTT. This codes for CASSSWTEATDTQYF.